Below, 11 T cell receptor beta chains from the same sample are listed, as sequenced in a study of OX40 agonist ivuxolimab in advanced cancers. Here immunoSEQ multiplex PCR was the method, and the copy in TCRdb shows in-frame clones only, minus some. Among 55,000 to 90,000 clones listed, 82% were seen once. The sample consisted of CD4+ or CD8+ T cells sorted from blood, taken in a trial of the OX40 agonist ivuxolimab. These receptors were collected from an adult with an advanced solid tumor such as melanoma, head and neck, liver or kidney cancer.

The chain is built from TRBV18 and TRBJ2-3; TRBD1 is a possible D gene (6 bases). The length of the CDR3 is 16 residues. Per the germline V gene, CDR1 is KGHSH and CDR2 is LQKENI. V lost 3 bases and J 3 bases, leaving 16 bases between the germline ends. CDR3 residues: CASSPRQGMRTDTQYF. Written as DNA, the CDR3 is TGTGCCAGCTCACCCCGGCAGGGGATGCGGACAGATACGCAGTATTTT.

The chain joins TRBV5-1 to TRBJ1-2, with 8 bases that match TRBD1. The CDR3 length is 14 residues. V gave up 0 bases and J gave up 4 bases; unmatched junction bases: 2. The germline V gene has CDR1 SGHRS and CDR2 YFSETQ. The CDR3 bases are TGCGCCAGCAGCTTGGTAACAGGGGGCTATGGCTACACCTTC. This sequence encodes CASSLVTGGYGYTF.

This clone was detected only once. The chain is built from TRBV5-1 and TRBJ2-1, with 8 nucleotides matching TRBD1. Germline lookup yields CDR1 SGHRS and CDR2 YFSETQ. V was clipped by 0 bases and J by 9 bases; unmatched bases: 8. This CDR3 region has 15 residues. The CDR3 protein is CASSLAGAGGIEQFF. The DNA of the CDR3 is TGCGCCAGCAGCTTGGCCGGCGCAGGGGGCATTGAGCAGTTCTTC.

This sequence joins TRBV29-1 and TRBJ2-1; no definite D call. CDR1 SQVTM and CDR2 ANQGSEA come from the germline V gene. With 4 bases removed from V and 5 bases from J, the gap between germline ends came to 9 bases. CDR3 length: 12 amino acids. CDR3 region: CSVVGRDNEQFF. The CDR3 DNA follows: TGCAGCGTTGTTGGCCGGGACAATGAGCAGTTCTTC.

The chain has TRBV10-3 and TRBJ1-6; D is uncertain. V lost 10 bases to trimming and J lost 7 bases, with 20 bases between them. CDR3 length: 15 amino acids. CDR1 is ENHRY, CDR2 SYGVKD, per germline. CDR3 in amino acids: CATTAGISGNSPLHF. The CDR3 bases are TGTGCCACCACGGCAGGTATATCAGGAAATTCACCCCTCCACTTT.

J is TRBJ2-7 and V is TRBV11-2; the match to TRBD2 covers 7 bases. The germline CDR1 and CDR2 sequences are SGHAT and FQNNGV. V lost 1 base, J lost 3 bases, and 3 bases stayed unmatched. This CDR3 is 14 amino acids long. The CDR3 is CASSLVGGVYEQYF. CDR3 coding DNA: TGTGCCAGCAGCTTAGTGGGAGGGGTCTACGAGCAGTACTTC.

The chain employs TRBV7-3 and TRBJ2-1, with 11 bases aligning to TRBD2. This CDR3 is 13 amino acids long. Germline lookup yields CDR1 SGHTA and CDR2 FQGTGA. The ends lost 5 bases at V and 15 bases at J; junction bases unmatched: 9. In DNA form, the CDR3 reads TGTGCCAGCAGCCCCGGGACTAGCGGTCTCCGGTTCTTC. Its protein product is CASSPGTSGLRFF.

To note about this clone: This sample also contains other DNA sequences that code for the same CDR3. The genes are TRBV19 and TRBJ2-2, with TRBD1 matching 10 bases. The CDR3 contains 14 residues. CDR1 and CDR2 from the germline V gene are LNHDA and SQIVND (reference sequence). V was pared by 8 bases and J by 5 bases, with 5 bases of the junction left unmatched. CDR3 in amino acids: CASSRDRGTGELFF. The CDR3 DNA reads TGTGCCAGTTCCCGGGACAGGGGTACCGGGGAGCTGTTTTTT.

This sequence joins TRBV5-1 and TRBJ1-5; a weak D match, TRBD1 (5 bases). V was shortened by 3 bases and J by 1 base, with 5 bases between the two germline ends. CDR1 is SGHRS, CDR2 YFSETQ, per germline. The CDR3 runs to 13 residues. In nucleotides, the CDR3 is TGCGCCAGCAGCTGGGACAGCAATCAGCCCCAGCATTTT. Its translation: CASSWDSNQPQHF.

This chain joins TRBV30 and TRBJ1-2, with D perhaps matching TRBD1 (6 bases). The ends were cut back, 2 bases at V and 2 bases at J, with 9 bases in the middle. The CDR3 is 13 amino acids. CDR1 GTSNPN and CDR2 SVGIG come from the germline V gene (reference sequence). CDR3 sequence: CAWSRDINYGYTF. The CDR3 nucleotides read TGTGCCTGGAGTCGGGACATCAACTATGGCTACACCTTC. The whole variable domain, remainder taken from reference TRBV30 and TRBJ1-2, is SQTIHQWPATLVQPVGSPLSLECTVEGTSNPNLYWYRQAAGRGLQLLFYSVGIGQISSEVPQNLSASRPQDRQFILSSKKLLLSDSGFYLCAWSRDINYGYTFGSGTRLTVV.

The chain uses TRBV6-1 and TRBJ1-2; TRBD1 matches 7 bases. Germline V lookup: CDR1 MNHNS, CDR2 SASEGT. The CDR3 runs to 13 residues. J gave up 6 bases and V 9 bases, and 10 bases lay outside the gene matches. The CDR3 nucleotides read TGTGCCAGTACTCCGGGACAGAATCATGGCTACACCTTC. Its protein product is CASTPGQNHGYTF.